The 7 T cell receptor beta chains reported below all come from one sample, sequenced in a study of cytomegalovirus exposure and HLA in healthy donors (TCRdb year 2017). Library construction relied on the immunoSEQ multiplex PCR assay. For the multiplex PCR, a mixture combining 60 forward primers for TCR Vbeta segments and 13 reverse primers for TCR Jbeta segments was used. This is the immuneACCESS table as TCRdb keeps it, with only in-frame sequences that have V and J called. A part of the clones is gone; compared with another copy, unresolved V genes explain less than half, and the rest is unexplained. The table for this sample records over 100,000 clones. More than 3% of the sample rests with the top ten. The sample consisted of PBMCs. All receptors derive from a young man in good health and CMV-seronegative.

The rearrangement joins TRBV5-6 to TRBJ2-3; TRBD1 is a possible D gene (6 bases). The V end lost 4 bases, the J end lost 5 bases, and 11 bases lay between the germline ends. This CDR3 spans 13 amino acids. Germline assignment: CDR1 SGHDT and CDR2 YYEEEE. For the CDR3, the DNA is TGTGCCAGCAGCCGACGGGGACAAGATACGCAGTATTTT. Its protein is CASSRRGQDTQYF.

The J gene is TRBJ2-7, the V gene TRBV27; tentative D call: TRBD1 (6 bases). From germline, CDR1 is MNHEY and CDR2 SMNVEV (reference sequence). With 5 bases removed from V and 11 bases from J, the gap between germline ends came to 22 bases. This CDR3 has 14 amino acids. In DNA, the CDR3 is TGTGCCAGCAGTCCTGCTTTCACCGGGACACGTGAGTACTTC. Residues: CASSPAFTGTREYF.

The chain uses TRBV15 and TRBJ2-2; 9 nucleotides match TRBD2. V gave up 0 bases and J gave up 6 bases; unmatched junction bases: 17. CDR1 and CDR2 from the germline V gene are LNHNV and YYDKDF (reference sequence). This CDR3 comprises 20 residues. CDR3 in DNA: TGTGCCACCAGCAGAGAGTATGGTGGACTAGCGTCGGGAGTCCCCGGGGAGCTGTTTTTT. Its translation: CATSREYGGLASGVPGELFF. The variable domain in full, completed from reference TRBV15 and TRBJ2-2, reads DAMVIQNPRYQVTQFGKPVTLSCSQTLNHNVMYWYQQKSSQAPKLLFHYYDKDFNNEADTPDNFQSRRPNTSFCFLDIRSPGLGDTAMYLCATSREYGGLASGVPGELFFGEGSRLTVL.

The chain employs TRBV5-1 and TRBJ2-2, with TRBD1 matching 7 bases. Germline CDR1 reads SGHRS; CDR2 reads YFSETQ. The V and J ends lost 4 bases and 2 bases, in that order; junction bases with no gene match: 5. The CDR3 loop spans 15 amino acids. In DNA, the CDR3 is TGCGCCAGCAGCCTCGGGACAGAAAACACCGGGGAGCTGTTTTTT. It encodes CASSLGTENTGELFF.

The V call is TRBV6-5, the J call TRBJ1-2; D is perhaps TRBD1 (5 bases). The germline gives CDR1 MNHEY, CDR2 SVGAGI. The CDR3 is made up of 13 amino acids. The V end was cut by 0 bases, the J end by 8 bases, with 10 bases between. The CDR3 sequence: CASSYSAGLGYTF. The CDR3 DNA reads TGTGCCAGCAGTTACTCGGCAGGGCTAGGCTACACCTTC.

The rearrangement joins TRBV4-3 to TRBJ2-7; a possible D gene is TRBD2 (6 bases). The germline V gene encodes CDR1 LGHNA and CDR2 YSLEER. V dropped 1 base and J dropped 2 bases, with 6 bases sitting between them. The CDR3 runs 13 residues. The CDR3 sequence: CASSQGRAYEQYF. The CDR3 DNA sequence: TGCGCCAGCAGCCAAGGGAGGGCCTACGAGCAGTACTTC.

The chain recombines TRBV10-3 with TRBJ2-6; 12 positions match TRBD1. Unmatched junction bases numbered 6, after V lost 4 bases and J lost 2 bases. The CDR3 sequence is 18 residues long. Germline CDR1 ENHRY, CDR2 SYGVKD. CDR3 nucleotides: TGTGCCATCAGTGTACCGGGACAGGGGGCCACTGGGGCCAACGTCCTGACTTTC. It is translated as CAISVPGQGATGANVLTF.